Described below is a single TCR beta chain sequence and its context. Its antigen is unidentified. These data originate in a study of T-cell reconstitution after alpha-beta-depleted transplantation in children. Study conclusions and caveats: T-cell counts and diversity at one year post-transplant came mainly from newly produced T cells. Two months or so post-transplant, alpha-beta T cells reportedly derived from several hundred expanded graft clones. Surviving thymic progenitors and recipient T cells were the source of high TCRbeta diversity at day 60 in some patients.

The authors prepared the TCRbeta library with unique molecular identifiers. TCRdb independently ran MiXCR on the PCR reads; one entry per CDR3 protein. The repertoire holds fewer than 350,000 distinct CDR3 sequences, with 6% to 10% as singletons. The material was peripheral blood, obtained 360 days after TCRalphabeta/CD19-depleted stem cell transplant. The TCR comes from a female patient aged 2-10 years who had a stem cell transplant for Fanconi anemia, so the T cells may come from the graft donor.

The CDR3 protein is CASSSAPTGGGSGNEQFF. The CDR3 DNA reads TGTGCCAGCAGCTCCGCTCCGACAGGGGGGGGGTCAGGCAATGAGCAGTTCTTC. The chain links TRBV5-5 to TRBJ2-1, with TRBD1 matching over 9 bases. The ends lost 3 bases at V and 6 bases at J; junction bases unmatched: 16. Germline V gene sequence: CDR1 SGHKS, CDR2 YYEKEE (reference sequence). CDR3 length equals 18 residues.